These 5 T cell receptor beta chains came from one sample sequenced in a study of CD8 T cells in Susac syndrome. When the RNA was reverse transcribed, random hexamers were used with an input of about 0.45 to 1 ug. TCRdb analysed the immunoSEQ multiplex PCR reads with MiXCR anew, one entry per CDR3 protein. This sample has 350,000 to 550,000 distinct CDR3 sequences, with approximately 85% found just once. What was sequenced was CD8+ T cells from PBMCs. Every receptor here comes from a human donor with multiple sclerosis.

The chain joins TRBV7-6 to TRBJ2-7; 7 nucleotides agree with TRBD1. CDR1 SGHVS and CDR2 FNYEAQ come from the germline V gene. This CDR3 is 14 amino acids long. J was trimmed by 2 bases and V by 3 bases; bases with no gene match: 4. The CDR3, as DNA: TGTGCCAGCAGCTTGGGGACAGACGCCTACGAGCAGTACTTC. Amino acid sequence: CASSLGTDAYEQYF.

The V call is TRBV7-2, the J call TRBJ1-4; no definite D call. Looked up from germline, CDR1 is SGHTA and CDR2 is FQGNSA. Trimming took off 5 bases at V and 3 bases at J, with 13 bases between the two ends. The CDR3 sequence is 15 residues long. DNA of the CDR3: TGTGCCAGCAGCCCTCGAGGGTGGGCTAATGAAAAACTGTTTTTT. The encoded protein is CASSPRGWANEKLFF.

The V and J genes are TRBV4-1 and TRBJ2-2; 12 bases are a match to TRBD1. V lost 3 bases, J lost 7 bases, and 9 bases stayed unmatched. Germline CDR1 is MGHRA and CDR2 is YSYEKL. There are 17 residues in the CDR3. The CDR3 is CASSQEPGQGAGGELFF. The CDR3 DNA is TGCGCCAGCAGCCAGGAACCGGGACAGGGGGCGGGCGGGGAGCTGTTTTTT.

CDR3 in DNA: TGTGCCAGCATCGCAGGGACCCACGAGCAGTACTTC. It translates to CASIAGTHEQYF. The V gene is TRBV2, the J gene TRBJ2-7; D may match TRBD1 or TRBD2 (5 bases each). The CDR3 covers 12 residues. The germline V gene encodes CDR1 SNHLY and CDR2 FYNNEI. V lost 7 bases, J lost 5 bases, and 12 bases lay in between.

CDR3 nucleotides: TGTGCCAGCAGTTACGAAGGGGGTAGTGAAGCTTTCTTT. Residues: CASSYEGGSEAFF. The chain couples TRBV6-5 to TRBJ1-1, with a tentative D call TRBD1 (6 bases). Germline values: CDR1 MNHEY, CDR2 SVGAGI. The V and J ends lost 2 bases and 7 bases respectively, with 11 bases between them. This CDR3 is 13 amino acids long.